Below, 15 T cell receptor beta chains from the same sample are listed, as sequenced in a study of HIV-infected patients and healthy controls. Follow-up blood was drawn about 14 weeks, roughly three months, after antiretroviral therapy began. All unsorted peripheral T cells were captured because whole blood was used without fractionation. Alpha and beta constant-region primers primed reverse transcription of around 540 ng RNA. Using multiplexing indices, alpha and beta chain libraries were generated apart by chain-specific third strand synthesis. TCRdb analysed the 5' RACE reads with MiXCR anew, one entry per CDR3 protein. Of thousands of distinct CDR3 sequences in the sample, more than 9% were seen once. Source: blood, taken during antiretroviral therapy. The receptors shown here come from an adult with HIV infection.

In this sample, this clonotype is medium-sized. The gene calls are TRBV7-7 and TRBJ2-1; 9 nucleotides align to TRBD1. V was pared by 1 base and J by 10 bases, with 11 bases of the junction left unmatched. This CDR3 has 16 residues. Looked up from germline, CDR1 is SSHAT and CDR2 is FNYEAQ (reference sequence). This CDR3 is CASSLGPDRGVVEQFF. As DNA, the CDR3 is TGTGCCAGCAGCTTAGGACCCGACAGGGGGGTCGTCGAGCAGTTCTTC. The full variable domain, rest sourced from reference TRBV7-7 and TRBJ2-1, is GAGVSQSPRYKVTKRGQDVTLRCDPISSHATLYWYQQALGQGPEFLTYFNYEAQPDKSGLPSDRFSAERPEGSISTLTIQRTEQRDSAMYRCASSLGPDRGVVEQFFGPGTRLTVL.

This clonotype was observed at least ten times. V usage is TRBV27 and J usage is TRBJ2-7; D is possibly TRBD1 (5 bases). Trimming shortened V by 3 bases and J by 2 bases, and 8 bases separated the two germline ends. This CDR3 has 13 residues. CDR1 and CDR2 from the germline V gene are MNHEY and SMNVEV (reference sequence). The CDR3 region has the DNA TGTGCCAGCAGTTTGCAGGGCACCTACGAGCAGTACTTC. Amino acid sequence: CASSLQGTYEQYF.

This clonotype has a handful of counts. The chain recombines TRBV5-7 with TRBJ2-5, with 7 bases matching TRBD1. TRBV5-7 is filed as an ORF, its function uncertain. The CDR3 is 17 residues long. With 0 bases clipped from V and 5 bases from J, the junction kept 13 bases outside the gene matches. The chain's CDR3 is CASSLGDSEGVQETQYF. Here the CDR3 DNA reads TGTGCCAGCAGCTTGGGGGACAGTGAGGGGGTCCAGGAGACCCAGTACTTC.

In its sample, this clonotype is medium-sized (0.01 to 0.1%). The chain recombines TRBV6-1 with TRBJ1-6; D ambiguous. The CDR3 length is 15 residues. CDR1 and CDR2 (germline): MNHNS, SASEGT. The V end was cut by 4 bases, the J end by 4 bases, with 11 bases between. CDR3: CASSGGRVYNSPLHF. In DNA form, the CDR3 reads TGTGCCAGCAGTGGAGGGAGGGTTTATAATTCACCCCTCCACTTT.

This clonotype was counted ten times or more. The rearrangement links TRBV5-4 to TRBJ2-3; possibly TRBD1 or TRBD2 for D (6 bases each). V was clipped by 0 bases and J by 7 bases, with 24 bases between them. Germline lookup yields CDR1 SGHNT and CDR2 YYREEE (reference sequence). The CDR3 contains 18 residues. This CDR3 reads CASSLEWRTTRDKHTQYF. In DNA, the CDR3 is TGTGCCAGCAGCTTGGAGTGGCGGACTACTCGGGACAAGCATACGCAGTATTTT.

This chain joins TRBV5-1 and TRBJ2-7, with a tentative D call TRBD1 (7 bases). V dropped 6 bases and J dropped 4 bases, with 14 bases sitting between them. The CDR3 is 13 residues long. Germline V CDR1 and CDR2: SGHRS, YFSETQ. CDR3 protein: CASTVEGAYEQYF. CDR3 DNA sequence: TGCGCCAGCACCGTGGAGGGGGCTTACGAGCAGTACTTC.

Judged by abundance, this clonotype is medium-sized. This chain joins TRBV6-5 and TRBJ2-3; maybe TRBD2 (5 bases). The CDR3 runs to 15 residues. V dropped 7 bases and J dropped 4 bases, with 18 bases sitting between them. Germline values: CDR1 MNHEY, CDR2 SVGAGI. The CDR3 region has the DNA TGTGCCAGCACGAGGACCGCGGACTCTGCAGATACGCAGTATTTT. Its protein product is CASTRTADSADTQYF.

The chain uses TRBV11-3 and TRBJ2-1; tentative D call: TRBD2 (7 bases). CDR1 is SGHNT and CDR2 is YENEEA in the germline V gene. CDR3 length: 13 amino acids. V shed 3 bases and J shed 13 bases, with 16 bases lying between them. CDR3 nucleotides: TGTGCCAGCAGCTTGAGGGGGGAGGGGACCCAGTTCTTC. Translating it yields CASSLRGEGTQFF. Based on the CDR3 plus reference TRBV11-3 and TRBJ2-1, the full variable domain is EAGVVQSPRYKIIEKKQPVAFWCNPISGHNTLYWYLQNLGQGPELLIRYENEEAVDDSQLPKDRFSAERLKGVDSTLKIQPAELGDSAVYLCASSLRGEGTQFFGPGTRLTVL.

This clonotype appeared a few times. The chain combines TRBV2 with TRBJ1-1; D gene unclear. The CDR3 is 10 amino acids. The germline V gene encodes CDR1 SNHLY and CDR2 FYNNEI. V gave up 3 bases and J gave up 8 bases, with 4 bases separating them. The CDR3 protein is CASSDREAFF. The CDR3, as DNA: TGTGCCAGCAGTGATCGAGAAGCTTTCTTT. Filled out from reference TRBV2 and TRBJ1-1, the complete variable domain reads EPEVTQTPSHQVTQMGQEVILRCVPISNHLYFYWYRQILGQKVEFLVSFYNNEISEKSEIFDDQFSVERPDGSNFTLKIRSTKLEDSAMYFCASSDREAFFGQGTRLTVV.

The CDR3, as DNA: TGTGCCAGCAGACCTTCCGGGACAGGGGCCGATACGCAGTATTTT. It codes for CASRPSGTGADTQYF. The gene calls are TRBV28 and TRBJ2-3; 10 bases map to TRBD1. Trimming removed 6 bases from V and 6 bases from J; junction bases left unmatched: 9. Germline V gives CDR1 MDHEN, CDR2 SYDVKM. The CDR3 runs to 15 residues.

In its sample, this clonotype ranks as large (0.1 to 1%). V is TRBV19 and J is TRBJ2-4, with D maybe TRBD2 (6 bases). The CDR3 sequence is 15 residues long. V dropped 3 bases and J dropped 5 bases, with 14 bases sitting between them. The germline V gene encodes CDR1 LNHDA and CDR2 SQIVND (reference sequence). CDR3 amino acids: CASSMAGIDENIQYF. For the CDR3, the DNA is TGTGCCAGTAGTATGGCGGGAATTGATGAAAACATTCAGTACTTC.

This clonotype is medium-sized (0.01 to 0.1%). The gene calls are TRBV2 and TRBJ2-3; the match to TRBD1 covers 7 bases. Germline lookup yields CDR1 SNHLY and CDR2 FYNNEI. Trimming took 8 bases from V and 3 from J; bases not matched to a gene: 5. The CDR3 is made up of 13 amino acids. CDR3 residues: CASWGQMTDTQYF. Written as DNA, the CDR3 is TGTGCCAGCTGGGGACAGATGACAGATACGCAGTATTTT. Drawing the rest from reference TRBV2 and TRBJ2-3, the complete variable domain is EPEVTQTPSHQVTQMGQEVILRCVPISNHLYFYWYRQILGQKVEFLVSFYNNEISEKSEIFDDQFSVERPDGSNFTLKIRSTKLEDSAMYFCASWGQMTDTQYFGPGTRLTVL.

This clonotype has only a few counts. The rearrangement links TRBV5-4 to TRBJ2-3, with D possibly TRBD2 on 5 matching bases. Trimming pared 6 bases from V and 4 bases from J, leaving 12 bases between. This CDR3 is 13 amino acids long. The germline CDR1 and CDR2 sequences are SGHNT and YYREEE (reference sequence). CDR3 region: CASTLPGSDTQYF. The CDR3 DNA sequence: TGTGCCAGCACCCTCCCGGGGTCAGATACGCAGTATTTT.

The chain employs TRBV29-1 and TRBJ1-1; D possibly corresponds to TRBD1 (5 bases). Germline CDR1 is SQVTM and CDR2 is ANQGSEA. V was cut by 8 bases and J by 1 base, with 14 bases left in between. This CDR3 region has 13 residues. CDR3 residues: CSHLTAKNTEAFF. The CDR3, as DNA: TGCAGCCACTTGACAGCGAAGAACACTGAAGCTTTCTTT.

This clonotype is medium-sized by share. The chain couples TRBV6-5 to TRBJ2-7, with a tentative D call TRBD1 (6 bases). Trimming pared 2 bases from V and 1 base from J, leaving 12 bases between. Germline V CDR1 and CDR2: MNHEY, SVGAGI. CDR3 length: 15 residues. Written as DNA, the CDR3 is TGTGCCAGCAGTTACGGGGCAGGGGTATCCTACGAGCAGTACTTC. This encodes CASSYGAGVSYEQYF.